This entry lists 27 T cell receptor beta chains sequenced from one sample in a study of blood T cell repertoires in COVID-19. This table comes from immunoSEQ multiplex PCR, and its TCRdb copy is limited to in-frame clones, with some not included. The data hold 200,000 to 250,000 clones, with more than 70% observed a single time. The sequenced material came from peripheral blood. The receptors derive from a human donor in a cohort sampled during active COVID-19.

The chain combines TRBV6-6 with TRBJ1-5; TRBD1 matches 12 bases. The CDR3 has 16 amino acids. The V segment lost 4 bases and the J segment 5 bases; nucleotides outside the gene matches: 6. Germline V gives CDR1 MNHNY, CDR2 SVGAGI (reference sequence). The CDR3 DNA follows: TGTGCCAGCAGTTGGGGGGGGACAGGGGGCTATCAGCCCCAGCATTTT. It encodes CASSWGGTGGYQPQHF.

This clone appeared once. The CDR3 protein is CASSLIPQGGGQPQHF. The DNA for the CDR3 is TGTGCCAGCAGCCTTATACCCCAGGGAGGAGGTCAGCCCCAGCATTTT. The chain employs TRBV28 and TRBJ1-5; possible D gene TRBD1, 5 bases. Trimming removed 6 bases from V and 6 bases from J, with 21 bases in between. The CDR3 length is 16 residues. Germline values: CDR1 MDHEN, CDR2 SYDVKM.

The J gene is TRBJ1-2, the V gene TRBV6-5, with TRBD1 identical over 8 bases. V shed 5 bases, J shed 4 bases, and the junction held 6 bases outside the gene matches. CDR3 size: 14 residues. Germline V CDR1 and CDR2: MNHEY, SVGAGI. Written as DNA, the CDR3 is TGTGCCAGCAGTAAGGGACAGGAAACCTATGGCTACACCTTC. Its protein is CASSKGQETYGYTF.

The genes are TRBV5-6 and TRBJ2-3, with 9 bases that match TRBD1. V lost 4 bases and J lost 6; bases outside the gene matches: 6. In germline, CDR1 is SGHDT, CDR2 YYEEEE. The CDR3 runs to 14 residues. This chain's CDR3 is CASSGGTGLDTQYF. The CDR3 DNA reads as TGTGCCAGCAGCGGGGGGACAGGGTTGGATACGCAGTATTTT.

V usage is TRBV2 and J usage is TRBJ1-1; 10 positions match TRBD1. The CDR3 is 14 residues long. V shed 6 bases, J shed 9 bases, and the junction held 10 bases outside the gene matches. Germline V gene lookup returns CDR1 SNHLY and CDR2 FYNNEI. The CDR3 loop is CASRVDRGRLKAFF. Here the CDR3 DNA reads TGTGCCAGCAGGGTTGACAGGGGGCGATTGAAAGCTTTCTTT.

The V call is TRBV18, the J call TRBJ1-1; tentatively, D is TRBD1 (5 bases). The CDR3 is 14 residues long. CDR1 is KGHSH and CDR2 is LQKENI in the germline V gene. V dropped 1 base and J dropped 4 bases, with 10 bases sitting between them. For the CDR3, the DNA is TGTGCCAGCTCACCACGGGGCGACGGCACTGAAGCTTTCTTT. Its translation: CASSPRGDGTEAFF.

This chain joins TRBV28 and TRBJ1-1, with D unclear. Germline V CDR1 and CDR2: MDHEN, SYDVKM. The CDR3 extends over 12 amino acids. V lost 6 bases to trimming and J lost 1 base, with 6 bases between them. The DNA of the CDR3 is TGTGCCAGCAGATACTCGAACACTGAAGCTTTCTTT. Translating it yields CASRYSNTEAFF.

The chain has TRBV2 and TRBJ2-1, with D possibly TRBD1 on 5 matching bases. The CDR3 consists of 12 residues. Trimming left V 6 bases short and J 7 bases short, with 10 bases between. Germline V lookup: CDR1 SNHLY, CDR2 FYNNEI. CDR3 amino acids: CASRWTPNEQFF. CDR3 nucleotide sequence: TGTGCCAGCAGGTGGACACCTAATGAGCAGTTCTTC.

This clone was seen a single time. V is TRBV19 and J is TRBJ2-5, with TRBD2 matching 10 bases. J gave up 5 bases and V 1 base, and 7 bases lay outside the gene matches. Per germline, CDR1 LNHDA and CDR2 SQIVND (reference sequence). The CDR3 extends over 16 amino acids. The CDR3 protein is CASSIVPSGSGETQYF. The CDR3 nucleotides read TGTGCCAGTAGTATAGTCCCTAGCGGGAGTGGGGAGACCCAGTACTTC.

The chain recombines TRBV19 with TRBJ2-7; TRBD1 aligns across 9 bases. Trimming removed 3 bases from V and 2 bases from J; junction bases left unmatched: 5. There are 15 residues in the CDR3. Germline V lookup: CDR1 LNHDA, CDR2 SQIVND (reference sequence). The CDR3 reads CASSMEWTGAYEQYF. DNA for the CDR3: TGTGCCAGTAGTATGGAATGGACAGGGGCCTACGAGCAGTACTTC.

This clone was seen a few times. The chain joins TRBV9 to TRBJ1-5; 7 bases fit TRBD1. V lost 3 bases, J lost 9 bases, and 9 bases stayed unmatched. The germline V gene has CDR1 SGDLS and CDR2 YYNGEE. This CDR3 contains 14 residues. The CDR3 DNA sequence: TGTGCCAGCAGCGCCACAGGGGCCCCTTGGCCCCAGCATTTT. Amino acid sequence: CASSATGAPWPQHF.

V gene TRBV4-2 combines with J gene TRBJ1-1, with a possible D match to TRBD1 (6 bases). The CDR3 has 15 amino acids. The germline V gene has CDR1 LGHNA and CDR2 YNFKEQ. Trimming took 0 bases from V and 2 from J, leaving 10 bases between them. The CDR3 DNA reads TGTGCCAGCAGCCAAGAAGGGACACCCAACACTGAAGCTTTCTTT. Its translation: CASSQEGTPNTEAFF.

V is TRBV28 and J is TRBJ2-7; D perhaps matches TRBD2 (7 bases). The CDR3 has 16 amino acids. The V end was cut by 5 bases, the J end by 5 bases, with 22 bases between. The V gene's germline CDR1 is MDHEN and CDR2 SYDVKM. CDR3: CASSVLGGGAGDEQYF. CDR3 sequence (DNA): TGTGCCAGCAGTGTTTTGGGGGGGGGCGCCGGGGACGAGCAGTACTTC.

Only one count was recorded for this clone. The CDR3 sequence is CASSLAGQLSYEQYF. The CDR3 DNA sequence: TGTGCCAGCAGCTTAGCGGGACAGTTGTCCTACGAGCAGTACTTC. V and J are TRBV7-8 and TRBJ2-7; 7 nucleotides align to TRBD1. This CDR3 is 15 amino acids long. Germline V gene data show CDR1 as SGHVS and CDR2 as FQNEAQ. The V segment lost 0 bases and the J segment 1 base; nucleotides outside the gene matches: 3. The whole variable domain, remainder taken from reference TRBV7-8 and TRBJ2-7, is GAGVSQSPRYKVAKRGQDVALRCDPISGHVSLFWYQQALGQGPEFLTYFQNEAQLDKSGLPSDRFFAERPEGSVSTLKIQRTQQEDSAVYLCASSLAGQLSYEQYFGPGTRLTVT.

The sample holds a few counts of this clone. This chain links TRBV9 with TRBJ1-2, with D tentatively TRBD1 (6 bases). Germline V gene data show CDR1 as SGDLS and CDR2 as YYNGEE. The CDR3 extends over 13 amino acids. V lost 2 bases and J 9 bases, leaving 14 bases between the germline ends. CDR3 residues: CASSVEGGTSYTF. In DNA, the CDR3 is TGTGCCAGCAGCGTTGAGGGGGGGACGAGCTACACCTTC.

Only a few counts were recorded for this clone. The chain combines TRBV5-1 with TRBJ1-1; the D is unclear. CDR3 length: 13 residues. Trimming took off 0 bases at V and 11 bases at J, with 14 bases between the two ends. CDR1 SGHRS and CDR2 YFSETQ come from the germline V gene. CDR3 amino acids: CASSLVRNRGAFF. The CDR3, as DNA: TGCGCCAGCAGCTTGGTTCGGAACCGAGGGGCTTTCTTT.

The CDR3 nucleotides read TGTGCCAGCAGCCCGGCGGCTGGGTCCGCCTACGAGCAGTACTTC. The encoded protein is CASSPAAGSAYEQYF. This rearrangement joins TRBV7-2 to TRBJ2-7; D is unresolved. Germline V lookup: CDR1 SGHTA, CDR2 FQGNSA. Trimming took off 5 bases at V and 2 bases at J, with 16 bases between the two ends. This CDR3 is built from 15 residues.

V and J are TRBV4-1 and TRBJ2-3, with 10 bases fitting TRBD2. The germline gives CDR1 MGHRA, CDR2 YSYEKL. V was clipped by 1 base and J by 5 bases; unmatched bases: 3. This CDR3 contains 15 residues. In nucleotides, the CDR3 is TGCGCCAGCAGCCAAGCAGTAGCGGGAGGAGATACGCAGTATTTT. The encoded protein is CASSQAVAGGDTQYF.

The chain combines TRBV14 with TRBJ2-3; possibly TRBD1 for D (6 bases). The CDR3 extends over 19 amino acids. V was clipped by 4 bases and J by 4 bases, with 27 bases between them. CDR1 is SGHDN, CDR2 FVKESK, per germline. CDR3 sequence: CASSPNIIGQPAVPDTQYF. DNA for the CDR3: TGTGCCAGCAGCCCCAATATAATTGGACAGCCGGCAGTGCCAGATACGCAGTATTTT.

The V call is TRBV2, the J call TRBJ2-1, with 9 positions matching TRBD2. CDR3 size: 16 residues. Germline lookup yields CDR1 SNHLY and CDR2 FYNNEI. The trim removed 2 bases at V and 7 bases at J, leaving 9 bases unmatched. The CDR3 here is CASSENPSGAGNEQFF. The CDR3 DNA reads TGTGCCAGCAGTGAAAATCCTAGCGGGGCAGGGAATGAGCAGTTCTTC.

The V call is TRBV29-1, the J call TRBJ2-2, with 9 positions matching TRBD1. Germline V lookup: CDR1 SQVTM, CDR2 ANQGSEA. The CDR3 is 14 amino acids. The V gene end was trimmed by 5 bases and the J gene end by 5 bases; junction bases not matched to a gene: 6. The CDR3 nucleotides are TGCAGCGTTCGTATACAGGGGGCAACCGGGGAGCTGTTTTTT. Translating gives CSVRIQGATGELFF.

This clone was seen once. The J gene is TRBJ1-2, the V gene TRBV30, with a tentative D call TRBD1 (5 bases). CDR3 size: 12 residues. Germline values: CDR1 GTSNPN, CDR2 SVGIG (reference sequence). The CDR3 loop is CAGVSSNYGYTF. The CDR3 DNA sequence: TGTGCAGGGGTTTCCTCTAACTATGGCTACACCTTC.

J is TRBJ1-2 and V is TRBV11-2; weak D call: TRBD1 (6 bases). The CDR3 length is 15 residues. Germline V gene lookup returns CDR1 SGHAT and CDR2 FQNNGV. Between the trimmed V and J ends, which lost 5 bases and 3 bases, there was a span of 16 bases. For the CDR3, the DNA is TGTGCCAGCAGCCCCCGGGACACGGGCTACTATGGCTACACCTTC. Amino acid sequence: CASSPRDTGYYGYTF.

The V call is TRBV10-1, the J call TRBJ1-1; D not certain. The CDR3 covers 16 residues. The germline CDR1 and CDR2 sequences are WNHNN and SYGVQD (reference sequence). Trimming pared 7 bases from V and 3 bases from J, leaving 21 bases between. Here the CDR3 reads CASNTSRGEGYTEAFF. The DNA of the CDR3 is TGCGCCAGCAACACCTCACGGGGAGAAGGATACACTGAAGCTTTCTTT.

The chain uses TRBV28 and TRBJ2-3; D unresolved. The CDR3 has 14 residues. CDR1 MDHEN and CDR2 SYDVKM come from the germline V gene. Trimming removed 1 base at V and 2 bases at J, with 7 bases between. CDR3 bases: TGTGCCAGCAGTTTATCACCCTACACAGATACGCAGTATTTT. This translates into CASSLSPYTDTQYF.

The chain uses TRBV18 and TRBJ1-5; 9 bases fit TRBD1. V shed 3 bases, J shed 7 bases, and the junction held 7 bases outside the gene matches. The CDR3 sequence is 15 residues long. Looked up from germline, CDR1 is KGHSH and CDR2 is LQKENI. The CDR3 loop is CASSPSGTGTQPQHF. The CDR3 DNA is TGTGCCAGCTCACCCAGCGGGACAGGGACCCAGCCCCAGCATTTT.

This clone is classed as medium-sized (0.01 to 0.1%). The chain couples TRBV7-2 to TRBJ2-5; D is unresolved. From germline, CDR1 is SGHTA and CDR2 FQGNSA. The CDR3 is 13 amino acids. Trimming shortened V by 2 bases and J by 5 bases, and 9 bases separated the two germline ends. DNA for the CDR3: TGTGCCAGCAGCTTAAGCCCCAGGGAGACCCAGTACTTC. Its protein product is CASSLSPRETQYF.